The source of this T cell receptor (beta chain) is a study of blood T cell repertoires in COVID-19. On the study more broadly: Both acute and convalescent COVID-19 samples were obtained from the United States, Italy and Spain. T cells, B-cell-depleted T cells, or PBMCs provided the cDNA or gDNA that served as material.

In the study's own analysis: Reference gene primer amplification in the assay estimated nucleated cell counts. Sequencing was performed with immunoSEQ multiplex PCR; in TCRdb, only in-frame clones are kept and a portion is missing. V, J and clone size are taken as reported in that table, and D and trimming were inferred from the DNA itself. The sample has 400,000 or so clones; roughly nine tenths are singletons. The CDR3 has 15 amino acids. J was trimmed by 7 bases and V by 6 bases; bases with no gene match: 6. The germline V gene encodes CDR1 MNHEY and CDR2 SVGAGI. Symptom resolution, clearance, or two negative PCRs marked donors in Cohort 3 as recovered.

V usage is TRBV6-5 and J usage is TRBJ2-1; 13 bases map to TRBD2. This receptor was obtained from a young man who had recovered from COVID-19. The sequencing sample was made of PBMCs or T cells enriched from blood (not recorded which). In nucleotides, the CDR3 is TGTGCCAGCAGGAGGACTAGCGGGAGCTTGAATGAGCAGTTCTTC. The encoded protein is CASRRTSGSLNEQFF.